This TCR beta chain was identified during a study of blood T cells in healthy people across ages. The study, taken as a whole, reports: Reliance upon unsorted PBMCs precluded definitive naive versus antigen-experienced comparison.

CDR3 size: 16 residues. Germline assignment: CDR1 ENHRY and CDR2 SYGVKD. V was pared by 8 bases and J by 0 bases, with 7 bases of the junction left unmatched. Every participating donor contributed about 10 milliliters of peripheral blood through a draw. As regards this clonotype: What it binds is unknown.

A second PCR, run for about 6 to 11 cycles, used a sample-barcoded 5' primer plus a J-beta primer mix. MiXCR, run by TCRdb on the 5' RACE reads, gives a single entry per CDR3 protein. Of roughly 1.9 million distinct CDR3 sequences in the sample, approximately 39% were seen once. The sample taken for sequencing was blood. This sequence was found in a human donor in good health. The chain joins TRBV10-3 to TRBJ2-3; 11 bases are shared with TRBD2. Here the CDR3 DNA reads TGTGCCATCGCGACTAGCGGGGCTGTTAGCACAGATACGCAGTATTTT. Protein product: CAIATSGAVSTDTQYF.